Following are 24 T cell receptor beta chains from one sample sequenced in a study of shared clonotypes between healthy human individuals. Assay: immunoSEQ multiplex PCR; the TCRdb copy retains only in-frame clones and omits some. Of 760,000 or so clones in the sample, around 96% were seen once. CD45RO-negative cells were positively selected for CCR7, leaving out terminally differentiated effector memory CD45RA+ cells. Source material: naive CD8+ T cells sorted from blood. All receptors derive from a man aged 25-45 years in good health.

The chain employs TRBV11-2 and TRBJ1-2, with 8 bases matching TRBD1. Germline values: CDR1 SGHAT, CDR2 FQNNGV. The trim removed 5 bases at V and 6 bases at J, leaving 14 bases unmatched. CDR3 size: 16 residues. This CDR3 is CASSPSDRGQLNGYTF. The CDR3 DNA reads as TGTGCCAGCAGCCCCAGTGACAGGGGACAACTCAATGGCTACACCTTC.

The CDR3 spells CASSFSGIDEQYF. CDR3 nucleotides: TGTGCCAGCAGCTTTTCAGGGATAGACGAGCAGTACTTC. The rearrangement joins TRBV5-5 to TRBJ2-7; TRBD1 is a possible D gene (5 bases). V lost 2 bases and J 5 bases, leaving 11 bases between the germline ends. This CDR3 is 13 amino acids long. The germline CDR1 and CDR2 sequences are SGHKS and YYEKEE (reference sequence).

The chain links TRBV27 to TRBJ2-7; TRBD2 aligns across 8 bases. This CDR3 is built from 14 residues. Per the germline V gene, CDR1 is MNHEY and CDR2 is SMNVEV (reference sequence). Trimming removed 6 bases from V and 3 bases from J; junction bases left unmatched: 7. The CDR3 nucleotides read TGTGCCAGCAGCCGGGGGGGGCCTAACTACGAGCAGTACTTC. This codes for CASSRGGPNYEQYF.

This clone was recorded only once. This CDR3 reads CASSQVSGAGTGELFF. The CDR3 bases are TGCGCCAGCAGCCAAGTGTCGGGAGCGGGGACCGGGGAGCTGTTTTTT. The chain recombines TRBV4-1 with TRBJ2-2; TRBD2 agrees at 7 bases. Germline CDR1 MGHRA, CDR2 YSYEKL. This CDR3 has 16 amino acids. Trimming took 1 base from V and 5 from J; bases not matched to a gene: 7.

This rearrangement joins TRBV27 to TRBJ2-3; D perhaps matches TRBD2 (6 bases). V was trimmed by 5 bases and J by 2 bases, leaving 17 bases between them. Looked up from germline, CDR1 is MNHEY and CDR2 is SMNVEV (reference sequence). The CDR3 contains 16 residues. The DNA of the CDR3 is TGTGCCAGCAGTGTGGCTGGCGCGGGGATCACAGATACGCAGTATTTT. It translates to CASSVAGAGITDTQYF.

The chain employs TRBV4-1 and TRBJ2-1, with D perhaps being TRBD1 or TRBD2 (5 bases each). Germline values: CDR1 MGHRA, CDR2 YSYEKL. The V gene lost 2 bases and the J gene lost 5 bases, with 13 bases spanning the gap. This CDR3 comprises 15 residues. The CDR3 sequence: CASSQRPGSDNEQFF. The CDR3 DNA sequence: TGCGCCAGCAGCCAAAGGCCAGGGAGTGACAATGAGCAGTTCTTC.

In this sample, this clone turned up once. The rearrangement joins TRBV2 to TRBJ2-1, with no clear D. The germline V gene encodes CDR1 SNHLY and CDR2 FYNNEI. Trimming cost V 7 bases and J 9 bases, with 10 bases left between them. CDR3 size: 11 residues. CDR3: CASIFTPEQFF. As DNA, the CDR3 is TGTGCCAGCATCTTCACGCCTGAGCAGTTCTTC.

The chain links TRBV6-5 to TRBJ1-1; D remains ambiguous. V gave up 7 bases and J gave up 5 bases, with 8 bases separating them. The CDR3 loop spans 11 amino acids. CDR1 MNHEY and CDR2 SVGAGI come from the germline V gene. CDR3 sequence: CASTGGTEAFF. CDR3 in DNA: TGTGCCAGCACTGGTGGGACTGAAGCTTTCTTT.

Details on this clone: The sample has other DNA sequences that encode this CDR3 too. The chain links TRBV29-1 to TRBJ2-7; a possible D gene is TRBD1 (6 bases). The germline CDR1 and CDR2 sequences are SQVTM and ANQGSEA. This CDR3 has 13 residues. Trimming left V 3 bases short and J 1 base short, with 10 bases between. CDR3 amino acids: CSVDSDSSYEQYF. The CDR3 bases are TGCAGCGTTGACTCGGACAGTTCCTACGAGCAGTACTTC.

The chain is built from TRBV6-1 and TRBJ2-1; 7 nucleotides align to TRBD2. CDR1 and CDR2 from the germline V gene are MNHNS and SASEGT. After removal of 6 bases from V and 0 bases from J, the junction contained 5 bases not matched to a gene. The length of the CDR3 is 15 residues. This CDR3 is CASSALAGSYNEQFF. As DNA, the CDR3 is TGTGCCAGCAGCGCCTTAGCGGGCTCCTACAATGAGCAGTTCTTC.

The J gene is TRBJ2-7, the V gene TRBV7-9, with D unresolved. The V and J ends lost 5 bases and 6 bases respectively, with 17 bases between them. Germline CDR1 reads SEHNR; CDR2 reads FQNEAQ (reference sequence). This CDR3 is built from 14 residues. This CDR3 is CASSPPEIPSEQYF. The DNA for the CDR3 is TGTGCCAGCAGCCCGCCCGAGATCCCATCCGAGCAGTACTTC.

The chain employs TRBV27 and TRBJ1-2; D is perhaps TRBD1 (6 bases). The CDR3 sequence is 12 residues long. Germline CDR1 is MNHEY and CDR2 is SMNVEV (reference sequence). V lost 6 bases and J lost 8, with 13 bases in between. The CDR3 coding sequence is TGTGCCAGCAGCGTCCAGGGGACCGGCTACACCTTC. This sequence encodes CASSVQGTGYTF.

The chain has TRBV14 and TRBJ2-4; D is uncertain. The CDR3 extends over 18 amino acids. Germline lookup yields CDR1 SGHDN and CDR2 FVKESK. The V and J ends lost 4 bases and 0 bases respectively, with 19 bases between them. The CDR3 is CASSPRVARWIAKNIQYF. DNA of the CDR3: TGTGCCAGCAGCCCCAGAGTGGCTCGGTGGATAGCCAAAAACATTCAGTACTTC.

This chain connects TRBV15 to TRBJ2-5; TRBD2 agrees at 7 bases. From germline, CDR1 is LNHNV and CDR2 YYDKDF (reference sequence). Trimming removed 3 bases from V and 5 bases from J; junction bases left unmatched: 9. This CDR3 has 15 amino acids. The CDR3 DNA reads as TGTGCCACCAGCAGCGGAGGACTAGTCGGCGAGACCCAGTACTTC. It yields the protein CATSSGGLVGETQYF. Supplemented by reference TRBV15 and TRBJ2-5, the full variable domain reads DAMVIQNPRYQVTQFGKPVTLSCSQTLNHNVMYWYQQKSSQAPKLLFHYYDKDFNNEADTPDNFQSRRPNTSFCFLDIRSPGLGDTAMYLCATSSGGLVGETQYFGPGTRLLVL.

V is TRBV11-2 and J is TRBJ1-5, with 8 bases identical to TRBD1. Trimming took 5 bases from V and 6 from J; bases not matched to a gene: 9. CDR3 length equals 15 residues. The germline gives CDR1 SGHAT, CDR2 FQNNGV. Written as DNA, the CDR3 is TGTGCCAGCAGCCCTGCTGGACAGGGTGCTCAGCCCCAGCATTTT. It codes for CASSPAGQGAQPQHF.

V usage is TRBV10-3 and J usage is TRBJ2-7; 10 bases map to TRBD1. The CDR3 consists of 16 residues. Germline loops: CDR1 ENHRY, CDR2 SYGVKD. Losses at the gene ends were 11 bases for V and 4 bases for J; bases not matched to a gene: 17. The DNA for the CDR3 is TGTGCCTCGCAAGATCCGTCGGGACAGGGGTTATACGAGCAGTACTTC. Translating it yields CASQDPSGQGLYEQYF.

V gene TRBV28 combines with J gene TRBJ1-1, with unresolved D. CDR1 is MDHEN, CDR2 SYDVKM, per germline. The CDR3 extends over 17 amino acids. V shed 5 bases and J shed 2 bases, with 21 bases lying between them. CDR3 amino acids: CASSAASTMAPNTEAFF. The CDR3 DNA follows: TGTGCCAGCAGTGCAGCCTCCACAATGGCCCCCAACACTGAAGCTTTCTTT.

The chain employs TRBV6-1 and TRBJ1-1; TRBD1 might be the D (5 bases). Germline V gene sequence: CDR1 MNHNS, CDR2 SASEGT. Trimming took off 3 bases at V and 1 base at J, with 9 bases between the two ends. This CDR3 region has 14 residues. The CDR3 DNA is TGTGCCAGCAGTGAGGGGGTGGGGAACACTGAAGCTTTCTTT. Translated, it gives CASSEGVGNTEAFF.

This chain uses TRBV5-4 with TRBJ2-2, with D perhaps matching TRBD1 (5 bases). CDR1 is SGHNT, CDR2 YYREEE, per germline (reference sequence). V gave up 4 bases and J gave up 5 bases, with 18 bases separating them. CDR3 length: 16 amino acids. The CDR3 sequence: CASSLGAATRTGELFF. The CDR3 coding sequence is TGTGCCAGCAGCCTTGGGGCCGCGACGAGGACCGGGGAGCTGTTTTTT.

The V and J genes are TRBV29-1 and TRBJ2-7; 11 positions match TRBD2. CDR1 is SQVTM, CDR2 ANQGSEA, per germline. Trimming removed 1 base from V and 1 base from J; junction bases left unmatched: 3. The CDR3 covers 15 residues. CDR3 residues: CSVEGLAGRSYEQYF. CDR3 nucleotide sequence: TGCAGCGTTGAAGGACTAGCGGGAAGATCCTACGAGCAGTACTTC.

Only one count was recorded for this clone. The CDR3 DNA sequence: TGTGCCAGCAGTCCTGGCAGGGCCACTGAAGCTTTCTTT. Translated, it gives CASSPGRATEAFF. This rearrangement joins TRBV28 to TRBJ1-1, with D maybe TRBD1 (5 bases). Germline values: CDR1 MDHEN, CDR2 SYDVKM. The germline V and J ends were trimmed by 5 bases and 4 bases, with 11 bases remaining between them. There are 13 residues in the CDR3.

This chain uses TRBV6-1 with TRBJ2-4; 8 bases agree with TRBD2. V lost 3 bases to trimming and J lost 7 bases; unmatched junction nucleotides: 8. This CDR3 spans 15 amino acids. Germline CDR1 and CDR2: MNHNS and SASEGT. The CDR3 sequence: CASSDGAGVTNIQYF. CDR3 coding DNA: TGTGCCAGCAGTGATGGAGCGGGAGTAACGAACATTCAGTACTTC.

V is TRBV29-1 and J is TRBJ2-3; D not resolved. The CDR3 consists of 14 residues. Trimming shortened V by 4 bases and J by 0 bases, and 11 bases separated the two germline ends. Germline CDR1 SQVTM, CDR2 ANQGSEA. In DNA, the CDR3 is TGCAGCGTTGCCCTCGGGTCTAGCACAGATACGCAGTATTTT. It translates to CSVALGSSTDTQYF.

V is TRBV9 and J is TRBJ2-1; possible D gene TRBD2, 5 bases. This CDR3 comprises 16 residues. Trimming shortened V by 2 bases and J by 0 bases, and 12 bases separated the two germline ends. Looked up from germline, CDR1 is SGDLS and CDR2 is YYNGEE. CDR3 DNA: TGTGCCAGCAGCGTTGTCAAGCGGAGCTCCTACAATGAGCAGTTCTTC. Translating it yields CASSVVKRSSYNEQFF.